The source of this T cell receptor beta chain is a study of CD8+ T cells in alopecia areata. Extraction of RNA preceded its reverse transcription into cDNA, which served as the sequencing template. Assay used: immunoSEQ multiplex PCR; TCRdb lists only in-frame clones, some missing. The sample contains 90,000 to 150,000 clones, about 50% of which appear only once. Trimming removed 4 bases at V and 7 bases at J, with 7 bases between. Looked up from germline, CDR1 is SGHRS and CDR2 is YFSETQ. The CDR3 has 11 residues. On this clone itself: Its target is unknown.

This sample's treatment: oral pan-JAK inhibitor, 5-10 mg twice daily. Alopecia areata patients provided lesional scalp punch biopsies and peripheral blood. Points from the study as a whole: An increase in clonality over normal scalp was evident in lesional scalp, especially alopecia totalis/universalis.

The chain combines TRBV5-1 with TRBJ2-3; D is tentatively TRBD1 or TRBD2 (5 bases each). The sequence was collected from a human donor with alopecia areata. The specimen was CD4+ T cells sorted from blood, collected at week 4, from a patient treated with tofacitinib. CDR3 protein: CASSGGYTQYF. The CDR3 coding sequence is TGCGCCAGCAGCGGGGGATATACGCAGTATTTT.